Following are 26 T cell receptor beta chains from one sample sequenced in a study of molecular identifiers for immune sequencing clone quantification. TCRdb passed the PCR reads through MiXCR, listing each CDR3 protein once. The sample consists of about 640,000 distinct CDR3 sequences, just under 20% of them appearing once. Sequencing used naive CD8+ T cells from blood, with Jurkat cell RNA spiked in. As for subset: FACS-sorted CD8+CD4-CCR7+CD45RA+ naive T cells. The origin of the receptors is a human donor in good health. Some libraries in this study had Jurkat cell RNA spiked in.

The table lists this clonotype with many counts. J is TRBJ2-3 and V is TRBV27, with 9 bases identical to TRBD1. V lost 6 bases, J lost 4 bases, and 14 bases stayed unmatched. The CDR3 is 17 residues long. The germline V gene encodes CDR1 MNHEY and CDR2 SMNVEV (reference sequence). The CDR3 coding sequence is TGTGCCAGCAGCCCTAGGTATCCGGGACAGGGCGCAGATACGCAGTATTTT. This sequence encodes CASSPRYPGQGADTQYF.

V and J are TRBV24-1 and TRBJ2-4; D is undetermined. The V end was cut by 1 base, the J end by 5 bases, with 8 bases between. This CDR3 is built from 14 residues. The germline gives CDR1 KGHDR, CDR2 SFDVKD. The CDR3 DNA follows: TGTGCCACCAGTGATTTAAGGTTCGAAAACATTCAGTACTTC. It yields the protein CATSDLRFENIQYF.

On this clonotype: Just one base apart from a much larger clone, this may be a read error. The chain recombines TRBV6-1 with TRBJ1-1; 7 bases are a match to TRBD1. Germline assignment: CDR1 MNHNS and CDR2 SASEGT. The CDR3 extends over 12 amino acids. Here the CDR3 reads CATSGGWTEVFF. CDR3 DNA sequence: TGTGCCACCTCAGGGGGTTGGACTGAAGTTTTCTTT.

There are many counts of this clonotype. The chain is built from TRBV5-1 and TRBJ2-7; 9 bases map to TRBD1. The junction had 5 bases not matched to a gene; V was cut back by 4 bases and J by 3 bases. Per germline, CDR1 SGHRS and CDR2 YFSETQ. This CDR3 is 14 amino acids long. Here the CDR3 DNA reads TGCGCCAGCAGCCCCGGACAGGGGTACTACGAGCAGTACTTC. Its translation is CASSPGQGYYEQYF.

About this clonotype: A read error may account for a junction end that differs from germline. The chain joins TRBV2 to TRBJ1-1; no firm D call. Germline-derived CDR1 and CDR2 are SNHLY and FYNNEI. The CDR3 is made up of 14 amino acids. The CDR3 loop reads CASSELAVNTEAFF. For the CDR3, the DNA is TGTGCCAGCAGTGAATTGGCAGTGAACACCGAAGCTTTCTTT.

This clonotype was seen repeatedly, ten times or more. The chain links TRBV15 to TRBJ2-7, with 10 bases lining up with TRBD2. CDR3 length equals 15 residues. The V segment lost 1 base and the J segment 7 bases; nucleotides outside the gene matches: 7. Germline V CDR1 and CDR2: LNHNV, YYDKDF (reference sequence). The CDR3 here is CATSRGEASGGEQYF. Written as DNA, the CDR3 is TGTGCCACCAGCAGAGGAGAGGCTAGCGGGGGAGAGCAGTACTTC.

About this clonotype itself: This may arise from a read error, as a much more abundant clone is one base away. No conserved phenylalanine or tryptophan ends this CDR3, so it is likely a read error. The chain has TRBV28 and TRBJ2-5, with 10 bases aligning to TRBD2. The CDR3 is 15 amino acids. CDR1 is MDHEN, CDR2 SYDVKM, per germline. V lost 4 bases to trimming and J lost 5 bases; unmatched junction nucleotides: 7. CDR3 protein: CASSSPKTSGETQYS. CDR3 nucleotides: TGTGCCAGCAGTTCCCCTAAGACTAGCGGGGAGACCCAGTACTCC.

This clonotype was detected many times. The chain couples TRBV27 to TRBJ2-7; 10 positions agree with TRBD2. The J segment lost 1 base and the V segment lost 6 bases, leaving 3 bases of the junction unmatched. CDR1 and CDR2 from the germline V gene are MNHEY and SMNVEV (reference sequence). This CDR3 is built from 14 residues. The CDR3 region is CASRAGGGSYEQYF. The CDR3 DNA reads TGTGCCAGCAGAGCGGGAGGGGGGTCCTACGAGCAGTACTTC.

The chain combines TRBV7-2 with TRBJ2-1; 7 nucleotides agree with TRBD2. With V trimmed by 5 bases and J by 4 bases, 11 bases remained unmatched. CDR3 length: 16 amino acids. CDR1 and CDR2 from the germline V gene are SGHTA and FQGNSA. The CDR3 region is CASSDRLAPTYNEQFF. CDR3 DNA: TGTGCCAGCAGCGACCGACTAGCCCCCACTTACAATGAGCAGTTCTTC.

This clonotype was recorded at least ten times. The gene calls are TRBV6-5 and TRBJ2-5; maybe TRBD1 (6 bases). V was cut by 0 bases and J by 3 bases, with 8 bases left in between. Germline CDR1 MNHEY, CDR2 SVGAGI. There are 14 residues in the CDR3. CDR3 amino acids: CASSYSPGEETQYF. CDR3 sequence (DNA): TGTGCCAGCAGTTACTCGCCAGGGGAAGAGACCCAGTACTTC.

This chain joins TRBV4-3 and TRBJ2-3; D unclear. The J call may be in error: the DNA end matches TRBJ1-5 better. Germline V gives CDR1 LGHNA, CDR2 YSLEER. The CDR3 is made up of 17 amino acids. The chain's CDR3 is CASSHSSGSLSTDTQHF. CDR3 DNA sequence: TGCGCCAGCAGCCATAGTAGCGGGAGTCTAAGCACAGATACGCAGCATTTT.

The CDR3 protein is CASSPRDEGSYTNSYNSPLHF. Written as DNA, the CDR3 is TGTGCCAGCTCACCCCGCGACGAGGGGTCCTACACAAACTCCTATAATTCACCCCTCCACTTT. This rearrangement joins TRBV18 to TRBJ1-6; TRBD1 might be the D (5 bases). With 3 bases removed from V and 0 bases from J, the gap between germline ends came to 24 bases. The CDR3 length is 21 residues. Germline V gives CDR1 KGHSH, CDR2 LQKENI. The full variable domain, its missing parts supplied by reference TRBV18 and TRBJ1-6, is NAGVMQNPRHLVRRRGQEARLRCSPMKGHSHVYWYRQLPEEGLKFMVYLQKENIIDESGMPKERFSAEFPKEGPSILRIQQVVRGDSAAYFCASSPRDEGSYTNSYNSPLHFGNGTRLTVT.

This clonotype was seen ten or more times. V is TRBV3-1 and J is TRBJ1-3, with TRBD1 matching over 10 bases. This CDR3 has 15 residues. V shed 5 bases, J shed 6 bases, and the junction held 7 bases outside the gene matches. The germline CDR1 and CDR2 sequences are LGHDT and YNNKEL (reference sequence). The CDR3 nucleotides read TGTGCCAGCAGCAACGCCGGGACAGGGGAAAACACCATATATTTT. It translates to CASSNAGTGENTIYF. The full variable domain, rest sourced from reference TRBV3-1 and TRBJ1-3, is DTAVSQTPKYLVTQMGNDKSIKCEQNLGHDTMYWYKQDSKKFLKIMFSYNNKELIINETVPNRFSPKSPDKAHLNLHINSLELGDSAVYFCASSNAGTGENTIYFGEGSWLTVV.

This clonotype was recorded at least ten times. The chain combines TRBV7-9 with TRBJ1-1; D gene ambiguous. Trimming shortened V by 2 bases and J by 7 bases, and 8 bases separated the two germline ends. The CDR3 spans 12 residues. In germline, CDR1 is SEHNR, CDR2 FQNEAQ (reference sequence). CDR3 DNA sequence: TGTGCCAGCAGCTTACGTACAATTGAAGCTTTCTTT. Residues: CASSLRTIEAFF. Combining the CDR3 with reference TRBV7-9 and TRBJ1-1 gives the whole variable domain DTGVSQNPRHKITKRGQNVTFRCDPISEHNRLYWYRQTLGQGPEFLTYFQNEAQLEKSRLLSDRFSAERPKGSFSTLEIQRTEQGDSAMYLCASSLRTIEAFFGQGTRLTVV.

The rearrangement joins TRBV7-9 to TRBJ2-7; D is perhaps TRBD1 or TRBD2 (5 bases each). Deletions cut 1 base from V and 0 bases from J, with 13 bases between. In germline, CDR1 is SEHNR, CDR2 FQNEAQ (reference sequence). This CDR3 spans 16 amino acids. Written as DNA, the CDR3 is TGTGCCAGCAGCTTAGGGGGGTCCCCTGCCTCCTACGAGCAGTACTTC. Encoded protein: CASSLGGSPASYEQYF.

This clonotype was counted many times. The chain links TRBV4-2 to TRBJ1-2, with D perhaps TRBD1 (5 bases). Trimming removed 0 bases at V and 6 bases at J, with 11 bases between. Per the germline V gene, CDR1 is LGHNA and CDR2 is YNFKEQ. The CDR3 is 14 residues long. The DNA of the CDR3 is TGTGCCAGCAGCCAAGATACGGGGGTGGATGGCTACACCTTC. It codes for CASSQDTGVDGYTF.

This clonotype was found many times. The CDR3 sequence is CASSWTSGSLTDTQYF. CDR3 DNA: TGTGCCAGCAGCTGGACTAGCGGGAGTCTGACAGATACGCAGTATTTT. The genes are TRBV12-3 or TRBV12-4 and TRBJ2-3, with 13 bases identical to TRBD2. The CDR3 is 16 amino acids. V trimming: 6 bases; J trimming: 3 bases; junction bases outside the gene matches: 6.

The chain links TRBV4-2 to TRBJ2-7; D is unresolved. Between the trimmed V and J ends, which lost 6 bases and 1 base, there was a span of 16 bases. This CDR3 has 15 residues. The germline gives CDR1 LGHNA, CDR2 YNFKEQ. The CDR3 nucleotides read TGTGCCAGCAGGCAAACCCCCGACGTGTCCTACGAGCAGTACTTC. Translating gives CASRQTPDVSYEQYF.

This clonotype was detected ten times or more. The chain couples TRBV7-9 to TRBJ2-1; 9 nucleotides match TRBD2. Trimming removed 5 bases from V and 4 bases from J; junction bases left unmatched: 6. The CDR3 runs 15 residues. The V gene's germline CDR1 is SEHNR and CDR2 FQNEAQ (reference sequence). The CDR3 coding sequence is TGTGCCAGCAGCGACTCTAGCGGGGTTTACAATGAGCAGTTCTTC. Protein: CASSDSSGVYNEQFF.

This clonotype has a count of ten or more. The chain links TRBV7-6 to TRBJ1-1; 9 positions agree with TRBD1. The CDR3 spans 15 residues. Looked up from germline, CDR1 is SGHVS and CDR2 is FNYEAQ. Losses at the gene ends were 5 bases for V and 2 bases for J; bases not matched to a gene: 6. In nucleotides, the CDR3 is TGTGCCAGCAGCCCGGGACAGGGCCAAAACACTGAAGCTTTCTTT. It is translated as CASSPGQGQNTEAFF.

The chain employs TRBV20-1 and TRBJ2-3; the match to TRBD2 covers 10 bases. Trimming took 6 bases from V and 3 from J; bases not matched to a gene: 12. CDR1 DFQATT and CDR2 SNEGSKA come from the germline V gene (reference sequence). There are 16 residues in the CDR3. The CDR3 sequence is CSAPEGLAIITDTQYF. The CDR3 region has the DNA TGCAGTGCCCCTGAGGGACTAGCGATTATTACAGATACGCAGTATTTT.

The J gene is TRBJ2-1, the V gene TRBV7-9; maybe TRBD1 (6 bases). V was pared by 6 bases and J by 7 bases, with 28 bases between. Germline assignment: CDR1 SEHNR and CDR2 FQNEAQ (reference sequence). The CDR3 is 18 residues long. As DNA, the CDR3 is TGTGCCAGCAGTCTACCTGGGGGAAGGGGGAAAGGTTCTAATGAGCAGTTCTTC. Protein product: CASSLPGGRGKGSNEQFF.

This clonotype was observed at least ten times. V usage is TRBV12-3 or TRBV12-4 and J usage is TRBJ2-2; D is tentatively TRBD1 or TRBD2 (5 bases each). Trimming took 6 bases from V and 5 from J, leaving 16 bases between them. The CDR3 totals 15 residues. The CDR3 is CASSRPGQNTGELFF. CDR3 nucleotide sequence: TGTGCCAGCAGCCGCCCGGGGCAAAATACCGGGGAGCTGTTTTTT.

This clonotype was recorded a few times. The rearrangement uses TRBV6-2 or TRBV6-3 and TRBJ1-1; maybe TRBD1 (6 bases). Germline V gene sequence: CDR1 MNHEY, CDR2 SVGEGT. The V and J ends lost 2 bases and 1 base respectively, with 14 bases between them. The CDR3 is made up of 16 amino acids. The CDR3 reads CASSYEFGTSNTEAFF. CDR3 sequence (DNA): TGTGCCAGCAGTTACGAGTTTGGGACATCGAACACTGAAGCTTTCTTT.

With respect to this clonotype: A read error may explain this, as a much larger clone is one base away. The genes are TRBV4-1 and TRBJ2-7; possibly TRBD1 or TRBD2 for D (5 bases each). Germline loops: CDR1 MGHRA, CDR2 YSYEKL. There are 14 residues in the CDR3. The CDR3 spells CASGQEPWGYEQYF. In DNA form, the CDR3 reads TGCGCCAGCGGCCAAGAACCTTGGGGGTACGAGCAGTACTTC.

This clonotype was picked up one time. A much larger clone is a single base away; this may be a read error. The CDR3 region has the DNA TGTGCCAGCAGCTCATTCAGACAGGCAGATACGCAGTATTTT. Its protein product is CASSSFRQADTQYF. This chain uses TRBV9 with TRBJ2-3, with D perhaps TRBD1 (6 bases). The CDR3 has 14 amino acids. V shed 4 bases and J shed 4 bases, with 13 bases lying between them. The germline V gene encodes CDR1 SGDLS and CDR2 YYNGEE.